One sample yielded the 8 T cell receptor beta chains listed below, sequenced in a study of OX40 agonist ivuxolimab in advanced cancers. TCRdb's table, derived via immunoSEQ multiplex PCR, lists solely in-frame clones and lacks some. The sample records over 50,000 clones, roughly 88% being singletons. The material was CD4+ or CD8+ T cells sorted from blood, obtained in a trial of the OX40 agonist ivuxolimab. The receptors originated from an adult with an advanced solid tumor such as melanoma, head and neck, liver or kidney cancer.

The CDR3 DNA reads TGTGCCAGCAGTAGGGAGGCAGCCAAAAGAGGCTACACCTTC. Protein sequence: CASSREAAKRGYTF. The chain uses TRBV2 and TRBJ1-2; D unresolved. V lost 5 bases and J lost 8, with 18 bases in between. This CDR3 has 14 amino acids. The germline V gene has CDR1 SNHLY and CDR2 FYNNEI. The full variable domain, in which reference TRBV2 and TRBJ1-2 provide the parts outside the CDR3, is EPEVTQTPSHQVTQMGQEVILRCVPISNHLYFYWYRQILGQKVEFLVSFYNNEISEKSEIFDDQFSVERPDGSNFTLKIRSTKLEDSAMYFCASSREAAKRGYTFGSGTRLTVV.

The chain has TRBV15 and TRBJ2-3; D gene ambiguous. The CDR3 runs to 15 residues. Between the trimmed V and J ends, which lost 4 bases and 1 base, there was a span of 12 bases. Germline values: CDR1 LNHNV, CDR2 YYDKDF (reference sequence). CDR3 DNA: TGTGCCACCAGCATTGGCGGCATGGGCACAGATACGCAGTATTTT. It specifies CATSIGGMGTDTQYF. The complete variable domain, with remaining parts taken from reference TRBV15 and TRBJ2-3, reads DAMVIQNPRYQVTQFGKPVTLSCSQTLNHNVMYWYQQKSSQAPKLLFHYYDKDFNNEADTPDNFQSRRPNTSFCFLDIRSPGLGDTAMYLCATSIGGMGTDTQYFGPGTRLTVL.

V usage is TRBV6-1 and J usage is TRBJ2-3; D remains ambiguous. The germline V and J ends were trimmed by 4 bases and 0 bases, with 8 bases remaining between them. The CDR3 loop spans 14 amino acids. Germline V gives CDR1 MNHNS, CDR2 SASEGT. This CDR3 reads CASSVGPSTDTQYF. In nucleotides, the CDR3 is TGTGCCAGCAGTGTCGGCCCTAGCACAGATACGCAGTATTTT.

In its sample, this clone was seen a few times. V and J are TRBV2 and TRBJ1-5; weak D call: TRBD1 (5 bases). Germline loops: CDR1 SNHLY, CDR2 FYNNEI. This CDR3 spans 13 amino acids. Trimming removed 7 bases at V and 3 bases at J, with 10 bases between. CDR3 bases: TGTGCCAGCACCACGGACATCAATCAGCCCCAGCATTTT. Amino acid sequence: CASTTDINQPQHF.

V is TRBV6-5 and J is TRBJ1-1, with D hard to call. Trimming removed 7 bases from V and 2 bases from J, with 14 bases in between. The CDR3 spans 14 residues. Germline CDR1 is MNHEY and CDR2 is SVGAGI. The CDR3 DNA follows: TGTGCCAGCACCGCAGCAGGCCCAAACACTGAAGCTTTCTTT. It codes for CASTAAGPNTEAFF.

The rearrangement links TRBV18 to TRBJ2-2, with D hard to call. The CDR3 consists of 13 residues. V was cut by 2 bases and J by 5 bases, with 6 bases left in between. Germline lookup yields CDR1 KGHSH and CDR2 LQKENI. CDR3 in amino acids: CASSPSATGELFF. CDR3 sequence (DNA): TGTGCCAGCTCACCATCGGCAACCGGGGAGCTGTTTTTT. The full variable domain, rest sourced from reference TRBV18 and TRBJ2-2, is NAGVMQNPRHLVRRRGQEARLRCSPMKGHSHVYWYRQLPEEGLKFMVYLQKENIIDESGMPKERFSAEFPKEGPSILRIQQVVRGDSAAYFCASSPSATGELFFGEGSRLTVL.

The chain combines TRBV27 with TRBJ1-4; tentative D call: TRBD1 (6 bases). The ends were cut back, 4 bases at V and 8 bases at J, with 23 bases in the middle. The germline V gene has CDR1 MNHEY and CDR2 SMNVEV (reference sequence). This CDR3 region has 17 residues. CDR3 sequence (DNA): TGTGCCAGCAGTTCCCAACCTACCGGGACAACGGGGGAAAAACTGTTTTTT. It is translated as CASSSQPTGTTGEKLFF. Based on the CDR3 plus reference TRBV27 and TRBJ1-4, the full variable domain is EAQVTQNPRYLITVTGKKLTVTCSQNMNHEYMSWYRQDPGLGLRQIYYSMNVEVTDKGDVPEGYKVSRKEKRNFPLILESPSPNQTSLYFCASSSQPTGTTGEKLFFGSGTQLSVL.

This sequence joins TRBV19 and TRBJ2-7; 7 positions agree with TRBD1. V was clipped by 4 bases and J by 3 bases; unmatched bases: 3. Per germline, CDR1 LNHDA and CDR2 SQIVND (reference sequence). The CDR3 loop spans 13 amino acids. CDR3 protein: CASSRDSHYEQYF. In DNA form, the CDR3 reads TGTGCCAGTAGTAGGGACAGCCACTACGAGCAGTACTTC.